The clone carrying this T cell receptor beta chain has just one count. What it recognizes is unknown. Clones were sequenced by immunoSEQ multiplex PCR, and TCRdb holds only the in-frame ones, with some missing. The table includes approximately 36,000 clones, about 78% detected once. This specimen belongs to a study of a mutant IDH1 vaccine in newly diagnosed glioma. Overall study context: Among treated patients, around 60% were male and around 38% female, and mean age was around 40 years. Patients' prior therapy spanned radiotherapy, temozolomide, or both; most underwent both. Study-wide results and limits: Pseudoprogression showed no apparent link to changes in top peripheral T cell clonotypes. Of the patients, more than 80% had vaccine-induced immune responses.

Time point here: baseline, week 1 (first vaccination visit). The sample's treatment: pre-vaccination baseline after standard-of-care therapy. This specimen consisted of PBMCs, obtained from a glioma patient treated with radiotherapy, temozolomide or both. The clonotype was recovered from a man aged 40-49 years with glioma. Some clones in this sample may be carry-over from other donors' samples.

The CDR3 DNA follows: TGTGCCAGCAGCCCAATTTTCAGCGGGGGGGCCGGGGAGCTGTTTTTT. This encodes CASSPIFSGGAGELFF. The chain combines TRBV7-9 with TRBJ2-2, with 10 bases matching TRBD2. The J segment lost 6 bases and the V segment lost 5 bases, leaving 9 bases of the junction unmatched. The germline V gene has CDR1 SEHNR and CDR2 FQNEAQ (reference sequence). The CDR3 is 16 amino acids.